The T cell receptor (beta chain) described here comes from a study of T cells in Graves' hyperthyroidism and ophthalmopathy. There were TCR beta CDR3 regions amplified from RNA transcripts. HTBI primers were the set used in a first-round RT-PCR of the TCR CDR3. TCRdb re-called the multiplex PCR reads through MiXCR, storing one row per CDR3 protein. The sample has hundreds of thousands of distinct CDR3 sequences, around 39% seen once. Graves' hyperthyroidism is called stable when ophthalmopathy does not progress within 18 months. The study left out patients who had uncontrolled infection, other autoimmune disease, pregnancy or lactation. Out of approximately 10 ml of fresh peripheral blood came the PBMCs. The CDR3 runs 14 residues. The V segment lost 6 bases and the J segment 5 bases; nucleotides outside the gene matches: 6.

Sequenced: blood. The chain is built from TRBV12-3 or TRBV12-4 and TRBJ1-4; 7 positions agree with TRBD1. The TCR comes from a man between 18 and 29 years old with Graves' hyperthyroidism. Here the CDR3 reads CASRPGGANEKLFF. The CDR3 DNA reads TGTGCCAGCAGGCCAGGGGGTGCGAATGAAAAACTGTTTTTT.